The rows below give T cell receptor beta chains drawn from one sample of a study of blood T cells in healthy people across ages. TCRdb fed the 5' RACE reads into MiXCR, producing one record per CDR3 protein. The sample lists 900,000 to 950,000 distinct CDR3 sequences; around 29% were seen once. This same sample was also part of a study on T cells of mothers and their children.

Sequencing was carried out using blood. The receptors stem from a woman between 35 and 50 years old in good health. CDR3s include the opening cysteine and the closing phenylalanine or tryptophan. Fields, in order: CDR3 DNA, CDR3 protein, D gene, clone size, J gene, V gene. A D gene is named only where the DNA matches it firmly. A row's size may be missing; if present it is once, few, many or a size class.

CDR3nt: TGTGCCACCAGCAGAGGGGGCGTCATACGAAGTCAAGAGACCCAGTACTTC
CDR3aa: CATSRGGVIRSQETQYF
d_gene: NA
abundance: few
j_gene: TRBJ2-5
v_gene: TRBV15

CDR3nt: TGTGCCATCAGTAAAGCGACTAGCGGGGGGGCCGGAGAGACCCAGTACTTC
CDR3aa: CAISKATSGGAGETQYF
d_gene: TRBD2
abundance: many
j_gene: TRBJ2-5
v_gene: TRBV10-3

CDR3nt: TGTGCCAGGGCCTCCCCGACAAGCAATCAGCCCCAGCATTTT
CDR3aa: CARASPTSNQPQHF
d_gene: NA
abundance: NA
j_gene: TRBJ1-5
v_gene: TRBV2

CDR3nt: TGTGCCAGCAGTTATGGCGGCCTTCGGAGGAGTCTTAACTATGGCTACACCTTC
CDR3aa: CASSYGGLRRSLNYGYTF
d_gene: NA
abundance: NA
j_gene: TRBJ1-2
v_gene: TRBV6-2/TRBV6-3

CDR3nt: TGTGCCAGCAGTTTCCCCGGGTGGGCAAGGAGCTCCTACAATGAGCAGTTCTTC
CDR3aa: CASSFPGWARSSYNEQFF
d_gene: NA
abundance: NA
j_gene: TRBJ2-1
v_gene: TRBV28

CDR3nt: TGCAGTGCTAGAGTCCCAGGGGGCGGTGAGCAGTTCTTC
CDR3aa: CSARVPGGGEQFF
d_gene: TRBD1
abundance: NA
j_gene: TRBJ2-1
v_gene: TRBV20-1

CDR3nt: TGCGCCAGCAGCTTGGCAGCAGGGGGGGCAACTAATGAAAAACTGTTTTTT
CDR3aa: CASSLAAGGATNEKLFF
d_gene: TRBD1
abundance: NA
j_gene: TRBJ1-4
v_gene: TRBV5-1

CDR3nt: TGTGCCAGCCAAGCACAGGGGGCGTCGGGGGCCAACGTCCTGACTTTC
CDR3aa: CASQAQGASGANVLTF
d_gene: TRBD1
abundance: few
j_gene: TRBJ2-6
v_gene: TRBV6-1

CDR3nt: TGTGCCAGCAGCCCCTTAGGGTATAATCGCTACACCTTC
CDR3aa: CASSPLGYNRYTF
d_gene: NA
abundance: NA
j_gene: TRBJ1-2
v_gene: TRBV11-2

CDR3nt: TGTGCCAGCACCATCGGGGGTGGGGGCCAAGAGACCCAGTACTTC
CDR3aa: CASTIGGGGQETQYF
d_gene: NA
abundance: NA
j_gene: TRBJ2-5
v_gene: TRBV28

CDR3nt: TGTGCCAGCAGCCAAGATATTGGACAGACCGAAGCTTTCTTT
CDR3aa: CASSQDIGQTEAFF
d_gene: NA
abundance: NA
j_gene: TRBJ1-1
v_gene: TRBV3-1

CDR3nt: TGTGCCAGCAACGGGGTCGGTACAGGGAGCTCCTACGAGCAGTACTTC
CDR3aa: CASNGVGTGSSYEQYF
d_gene: NA
abundance: many
j_gene: TRBJ2-7
v_gene: TRBV28

CDR3nt: TGCAGTGCTAGAGAGATGGGGGCCCTAGCCAAAAACATTCAGTACTTC
CDR3aa: CSAREMGALAKNIQYF
d_gene: NA
abundance: few
j_gene: TRBJ2-4
v_gene: TRBV20-1

CDR3nt: TGCAGTGTAAAGAGCGGCCTCCAAGAGACCCAGTACTTC
CDR3aa: CSVKSGLQETQYF
d_gene: NA
abundance: NA
j_gene: TRBJ2-5
v_gene: TRBV20-1

CDR3nt: TGTGCCAGCCAAACTACTGGGCTCTACAATGAGCAGTTCTTC
CDR3aa: CASQTTGLYNEQFF
d_gene: NA
abundance: NA
j_gene: TRBJ2-1
v_gene: TRBV7-2

CDR3nt: TGTGCCAGTAGTCCCAGGAGGCAGACGATCAATCAGCCCCAGCATTTT
CDR3aa: CASSPRRQTINQPQHF
d_gene: NA
abundance: NA
j_gene: TRBJ1-5
v_gene: TRBV19

CDR3nt: TGTGCCAGCAGTCGCGAGTTTGCCGGGACCTCGTGGTTCGTGCAGTACTTC
CDR3aa: CASSREFAGTSWFVQYF
d_gene: NA
abundance: NA
j_gene: TRBJ2-7
v_gene: TRBV27

CDR3nt: TGTGCCAGCAGTTTATGGACTAGCGGGGACACCGGGGAGCTGTTTTTT
CDR3aa: CASSLWTSGDTGELFF
d_gene: TRBD2
abundance: NA
j_gene: TRBJ2-2
v_gene: TRBV28

CDR3nt: TGTGCCAGCAGCCAACCCTCCGGGGGGCCCTCCCACAATGAGCAGTTCTTC
CDR3aa: CASSQPSGGPSHNEQFF
d_gene: NA
abundance: NA
j_gene: TRBJ2-1
v_gene: TRBV3-1

CDR3nt: TGTGCCAGCAGCTTAATGGGGGCTAATGAAAAACTGTTTTTT
CDR3aa: CASSLMGANEKLFF
d_gene: NA
abundance: NA
j_gene: TRBJ1-4
v_gene: TRBV11-2